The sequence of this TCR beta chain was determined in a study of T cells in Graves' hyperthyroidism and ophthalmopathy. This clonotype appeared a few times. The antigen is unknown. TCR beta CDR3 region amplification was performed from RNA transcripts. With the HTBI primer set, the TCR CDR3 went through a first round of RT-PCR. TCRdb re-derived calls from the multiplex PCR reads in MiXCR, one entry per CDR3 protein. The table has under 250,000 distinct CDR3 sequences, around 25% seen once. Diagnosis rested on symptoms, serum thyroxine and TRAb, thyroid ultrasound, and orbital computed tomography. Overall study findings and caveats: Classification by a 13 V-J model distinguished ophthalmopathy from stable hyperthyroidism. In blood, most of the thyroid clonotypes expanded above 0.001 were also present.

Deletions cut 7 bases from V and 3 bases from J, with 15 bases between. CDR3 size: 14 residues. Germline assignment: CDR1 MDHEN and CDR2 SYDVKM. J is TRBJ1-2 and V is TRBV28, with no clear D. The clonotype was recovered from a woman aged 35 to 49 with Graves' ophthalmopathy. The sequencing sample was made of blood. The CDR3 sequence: CASMGPAEYYGYTF. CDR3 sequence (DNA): TGTGCCAGCATGGGTCCCGCGGAATACTATGGCTACACCTTC.